This T cell receptor (beta chain) was identified during a study of PD-1 blockade in mismatch repair-deficient tumors. The method was immunoSEQ multiplex PCR; TCRdb's version includes in-frame clones alone and lacks a portion of them. The sample consists of roughly 70,000 clones, approximately 80% of them appearing once. There are a few counts of this clone. The CDR3 spans 15 residues. The germline V gene encodes CDR1 SGHNT and CDR2 YENEEA. V shed 4 bases and J shed 6 bases, with 18 bases lying between them. Sequences were derived from peripheral blood, sampled 2 weeks after starting pembrolizumab. This chain links TRBV11-3 with TRBJ1-1; D is unclear. The sequence came from an adult with mismatch repair-deficient cancer. This CDR3 is CASSSESGSKAEAFF. CDR3 DNA: TGTGCCAGCAGCTCCGAAAGCGGAAGCAAAGCTGAAGCTTTCTTT.